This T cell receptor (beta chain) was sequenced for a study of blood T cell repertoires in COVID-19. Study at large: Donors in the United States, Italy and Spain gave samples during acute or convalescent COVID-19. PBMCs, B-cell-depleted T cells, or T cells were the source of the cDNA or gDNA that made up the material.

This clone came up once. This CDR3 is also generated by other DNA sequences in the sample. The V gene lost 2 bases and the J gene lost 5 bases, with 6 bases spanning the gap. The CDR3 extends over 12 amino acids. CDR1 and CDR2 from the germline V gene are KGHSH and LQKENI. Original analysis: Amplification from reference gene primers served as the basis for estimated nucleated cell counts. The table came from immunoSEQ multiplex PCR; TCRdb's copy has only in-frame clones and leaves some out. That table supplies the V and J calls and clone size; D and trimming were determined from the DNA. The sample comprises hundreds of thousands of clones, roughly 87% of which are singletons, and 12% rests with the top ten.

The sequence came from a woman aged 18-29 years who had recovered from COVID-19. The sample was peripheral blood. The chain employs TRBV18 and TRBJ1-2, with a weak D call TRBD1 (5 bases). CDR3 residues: CASSPDSYGYTF. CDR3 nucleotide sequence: TGTGCCAGCTCACCAGACAGTTATGGCTACACCTTC.